Presented here are 22 T cell receptor beta chains from one specimen sequenced in a study of cytomegalovirus exposure and HLA in healthy donors. Primers included in the PCR were 60 Vbeta and 13 Jbeta primers. The assay was immunoSEQ multiplex PCR, and TCRdb's table has in-frame clones only and misses some. The sample holds under 200,000 clones; around 79% are singletons and the top ten take around 2.6%. Sequenced: PBMCs. These receptors were taken from a female donor in good health and CMV-seronegative.

The gene calls are TRBV2 and TRBJ2-7; 9 bases are a match to TRBD1. Trimming cost V 1 base and J 2 bases; bases outside gene matches: 3. The CDR3 spans 15 residues. Germline V CDR1 and CDR2: SNHLY, FYNNEI. This CDR3 is CASSEGTGAPYEQYF. CDR3 nucleotide sequence: TGTGCCAGCAGTGAAGGGACAGGGGCTCCCTACGAGCAGTACTTC.

The V call is TRBV10-3, the J call TRBJ2-3, with D unclear. The CDR3 length is 13 residues. Germline CDR1 is ENHRY and CDR2 is SYGVKD. The V and J ends lost 6 bases and 5 bases respectively, with 12 bases between them. The DNA for the CDR3 is TGTGCCATCAGACCAGATACGGGAGATACGCAGTATTTT. This encodes CAIRPDTGDTQYF.

This clone occurred a few times. J is TRBJ2-3 and V is TRBV5-1; 9 bases line up with TRBD1. V was pared by 0 bases and J by 6 bases, with 5 bases of the junction left unmatched. CDR1 SGHRS and CDR2 YFSETQ come from the germline V gene. The CDR3 sequence is 15 residues long. The DNA for the CDR3 is TGCGCCAGCAGCTTGGGACAGGGGGACGCGGATACGCAGTATTTT. As protein: CASSLGQGDADTQYF.

This chain joins TRBV2 and TRBJ2-2; D gene uncertain. Trimming removed 6 bases at V and 6 bases at J, with 11 bases between. The CDR3 contains 13 residues. Germline CDR1 and CDR2: SNHLY and FYNNEI. Here the CDR3 DNA reads TGTGCCAGCAGACCTCGACACCCCGGGGAGCTGTTTTTT. Residues: CASRPRHPGELFF.

A single count supports this clone. The chain has TRBV4-2 and TRBJ2-5, with a weak D call TRBD2 (6 bases). The CDR3 extends over 17 amino acids. Germline V gives CDR1 LGHNA, CDR2 YNFKEQ. V dropped 0 bases and J dropped 5 bases, with 19 bases sitting between them. The CDR3 loop reads CASSQDTWAPAGETQYF. The CDR3 DNA sequence: TGTGCCAGCAGCCAAGATACGTGGGCGCCCGCGGGGGAGACCCAGTACTTC.

The V gene is TRBV6-5, the J gene TRBJ2-7; D perhaps matches TRBD2 (5 bases). The V gene's germline CDR1 is MNHEY and CDR2 SVGAGI. V was trimmed by 5 bases and J by 3 bases, leaving 11 bases between them. The CDR3 has 13 residues. In nucleotides, the CDR3 is TGTGCCAGCAGTCCAGTACTAGGCTACGAGCAGTACTTC. Encoded protein: CASSPVLGYEQYF.

The chain recombines TRBV30 with TRBJ2-5; possible D gene TRBD2, 6 bases. V dropped 2 bases and J dropped 6 bases, with 16 bases sitting between them. The CDR3 has 14 residues. CDR1 is GTSNPN and CDR2 is SVGIG in the germline V gene (reference sequence). CDR3 loop: CAWSIADLRKTQYF. CDR3 DNA: TGTGCCTGGAGTATAGCGGACCTCCGGAAGACCCAGTACTTC.

This clone was picked up a small number of times. The chain couples TRBV27 to TRBJ1-1; possibly TRBD1 for D (5 bases). Between the trimmed V and J ends, which lost 3 bases and 3 bases, there was a span of 11 bases. The germline gives CDR1 MNHEY, CDR2 SMNVEV (reference sequence). The CDR3 sequence is 14 residues long. The CDR3 DNA sequence: TGTGCCAGCAGTTTCAACGGGGGAGACACTGAAGCTTTCTTT. Its protein product is CASSFNGGDTEAFF.

This rearrangement joins TRBV30 to TRBJ2-3; TRBD1 aligns across 9 bases. The CDR3 runs to 14 residues. After removal of 8 bases from V and 4 bases from J, the junction contained 10 bases not matched to a gene. Germline CDR1 reads GTSNPN; CDR2 reads SVGIG (reference sequence). CDR3 sequence: CAGKNRGHADTQYF. The CDR3 DNA follows: TGTGCCGGAAAGAACAGGGGGCACGCAGATACGCAGTATTTT.

V gene TRBV6-1 combines with J gene TRBJ2-7; D might be TRBD2 (6 bases). The CDR3 is 14 residues long. Germline V lookup: CDR1 MNHNS, CDR2 SASEGT. V dropped 1 base and J dropped 4 bases, with 11 bases sitting between them. The CDR3 sequence is CASSEVESGYEQYF. The CDR3 nucleotides are TGTGCCAGCAGTGAAGTGGAAAGCGGGTACGAGCAGTACTTC.

With regard to this clone: This sample includes further DNA sequences coding for the same CDR3. This chain connects TRBV19 to TRBJ2-7; 9 nucleotides align to TRBD1. CDR3 length: 14 amino acids. V gave up 3 bases and J gave up 1 base; unmatched junction bases: 1. Germline V CDR1 and CDR2: LNHDA, SQIVND (reference sequence). CDR3 residues: CASSIGTGSYEQYF. The CDR3 nucleotides read TGTGCCAGTAGTATCGGGACAGGGTCCTACGAGCAGTACTTC.

The chain recombines TRBV2 with TRBJ2-1, with a weak D call TRBD2 (5 bases). This CDR3 has 15 amino acids. V shed 0 bases and J shed 0 bases, with 6 bases lying between them. Germline V gene lookup returns CDR1 SNHLY and CDR2 FYNNEI. CDR3 sequence: CASSEAGASYNEQFF. In DNA form, the CDR3 reads TGTGCCAGCAGTGAAGCGGGAGCCTCCTACAATGAGCAGTTCTTC.

This clone has only a few counts. The chain is built from TRBV6-5 and TRBJ1-1; D might be TRBD1 (6 bases). The CDR3 is made up of 13 amino acids. Germline loops: CDR1 MNHEY, CDR2 SVGAGI. Trimming stripped 7 bases from V and 5 bases from J, with 14 bases between. The CDR3: CASIPIRGTEAFF. DNA for the CDR3: TGTGCCAGCATTCCTATCAGGGGAACTGAAGCTTTCTTT.

The V call is TRBV9, the J call TRBJ2-5; TRBD2 matches 12 bases. Germline V gives CDR1 SGDLS, CDR2 YYNGEE. V trimming: 0 bases; J trimming: 5 bases; junction bases outside the gene matches: 5. This CDR3 spans 16 amino acids. CDR3: CASSVAASGRGETQYF. The CDR3 coding sequence is TGTGCCAGCAGCGTAGCGGCTAGCGGGAGGGGTGAGACCCAGTACTTC.

The chain couples TRBV7-6 to TRBJ1-2; D possibly corresponds to TRBD1 (6 bases). The germline V and J ends were trimmed by 5 bases and 7 bases, with 14 bases remaining between them. Germline assignment: CDR1 SGHVS and CDR2 FNYEAQ. The CDR3 covers 13 residues. This chain's CDR3 is CASSEGRGVGYTF. Written as DNA, the CDR3 is TGTGCCAGCAGCGAGGGCAGGGGAGTTGGCTACACCTTC.

V and J are TRBV2 and TRBJ1-2; 9 bases are a match to TRBD1. Germline CDR1 SNHLY, CDR2 FYNNEI. V gave up 5 bases and J gave up 2 bases; unmatched junction bases: 6. CDR3 length equals 15 residues. CDR3 DNA: TGTGCCAGCAGTTACTTAGACAGGGGGAACTATGGCTACACCTTC. Its translation is CASSYLDRGNYGYTF.

The chain joins TRBV6-6 to TRBJ2-2, with 7 bases lining up with TRBD1. This CDR3 is 14 amino acids long. J gave up 6 bases and V 5 bases, and 6 bases lay outside the gene matches. From germline, CDR1 is MNHNY and CDR2 SVGAGI (reference sequence). The CDR3 region has the DNA TGTGCCAGCAGTAAATATACAGGGGCCGGGGAGCTGTTTTTT. This sequence encodes CASSKYTGAGELFF.

This clone was found once. This rearrangement joins TRBV5-1 to TRBJ2-5; TRBD2 matches 7 bases. Germline loops: CDR1 SGHRS, CDR2 YFSETQ. This CDR3 spans 15 amino acids. The V gene end was trimmed by 7 bases and the J gene end by 3 bases; junction bases not matched to a gene: 12. The CDR3 reads CASHHSGLGEETQYF. For the CDR3, the DNA is TGCGCCAGCCACCACTCTGGACTAGGTGAAGAGACCCAGTACTTC.

This clone was picked up one time. The chain uses TRBV7-2 and TRBJ2-2; 14 bases are a match to TRBD2. Germline CDR1 is SGHTA and CDR2 is FQGNSA. The CDR3 sequence is 17 residues long. The trim removed 5 bases at V and 6 bases at J, leaving 8 bases unmatched. This CDR3 reads CASSPMWTSGRSGELFF. The CDR3 region has the DNA TGTGCCAGCAGCCCGATGTGGACTAGCGGGAGGTCCGGGGAGCTGTTTTTT.

The J gene is TRBJ1-2, the V gene TRBV27; 7 nucleotides agree with TRBD1. The CDR3 has 13 residues. CDR1 is MNHEY and CDR2 is SMNVEV in the germline V gene (reference sequence). The V gene end was trimmed by 3 bases and the J gene end by 2 bases; junction bases not matched to a gene: 0. The CDR3 here is CASSLTGNYGYTF. The CDR3, as DNA: TGTGCCAGCAGTTTGACAGGGAACTATGGCTACACCTTC.

This chain connects TRBV11-2 to TRBJ2-7; 7 bases are shared with TRBD1. V gave up 4 bases and J gave up 3 bases; unmatched junction bases: 3. Germline V gene data show CDR1 as SGHAT and CDR2 as FQNNGV. The CDR3 is made up of 13 amino acids. The CDR3 sequence: CASSSDRNYEQYF. CDR3 bases: TGTGCCAGCAGCTCGGACAGGAACTACGAGCAGTACTTC.

The rearrangement links TRBV5-4 to TRBJ1-1; D is possibly TRBD1 (6 bases). The CDR3 extends over 14 amino acids. CDR1 and CDR2 from the germline V gene are SGHNT and YYREEE (reference sequence). The V and J ends lost 0 bases and 5 bases respectively, with 11 bases between them. The CDR3 is CASSLDGRGTEAFF. CDR3 nucleotides: TGTGCCAGCAGCTTGGACGGCAGGGGAACTGAAGCTTTCTTT.